Listed below are T cell receptor beta chains from one sample, sequenced in a study of blood T cell repertoires in COVID-19. Produced via immunoSEQ multiplex PCR; TCRdb's table is partial and in-frame only. The sample shows about 500,000 clones, 89% of them seen only once. The sample taken for sequencing was peripheral blood. The origin of the receptors is a man aged 18 to 30 with COVID-19, enrolled during active disease. Each CDR3 is given with its conserved first and last residue. The order of the fields is D gene, clone size, V gene, J gene, CDR3 protein, CDR3 DNA. The D gene is left open where the match is weak. Size tells how often a clone was seen (once, few, many) or the class of an expanded clone, and some rows leave it out.

-	-	TRBV4-1	TRBJ1-4	CASSLPKEEKLFF	TGCGCCAGCAGCTTGCCTAAGGAGGAAAAACTGTTTTTT
-	-	TRBV5-5	TRBJ1-5	CASSLQKNQPQHF	TGTGCCAGCAGCCTACAGAAAAATCAGCCCCAGCATTTT
-	few	TRBV5-6	TRBJ2-7	CASSLAAYEQYF	TGTGCCAGCAGCTTGGCTGCCTACGAGCAGTACTTC
TRBD2	-	TRBV5-4	TRBJ2-3	CASSFSAGVRDTQYF	TGTGCCAGCAGCTTCTCAGCGGGAGTCAGGGATACGCAGTATTTT
TRBD2	-	TRBV5-1	TRBJ2-1	CASSQGTSGENEQFF	TGCGCCAGCAGCCAAGGGACTAGCGGGGAAAATGAGCAGTTCTTC
TRBD1	-	TRBV19	TRBJ2-7	CASSRDRDYEQYF	TGTGCCAGTAGCCGGGACAGAGACTACGAGCAGTACTTC
-	once	TRBV5-4	TRBJ2-3	CASSRDSSTDTQYF	TGTGCCAGCAGCCGGGACTCGTCGACAGATACGCAGTATTTT
TRBD1	-	TRBV7-8	TRBJ2-1	CASSLRDRALDNEQFF	TGTGCCAGCAGCTTAAGGGACAGGGCCCTGGACAATGAGCAGTTCTTC
TRBD1	-	TRBV6-1	TRBJ2-2	CASSDRQGQGVTGELFF	TGTGCCAGCAGTGATCGCCAGGGACAGGGGGTCACCGGGGAGCTGTTTTTT
-	once	TRBV19	TRBJ1-4	CASSPQDNEKLFF	TGTGCCAGTAGTCCACAAGATAATGAAAAACTGTTTTTT
TRBD1	-	TRBV3-1/TRBV3-2	TRBJ1-2	CASSHLTGGFSDYGYTF	TGTGCCAGCAGCCACCTGACAGGGGGCTTTAGCGACTATGGCTACACCTTC
-	once	TRBV5-4	TRBJ1-2	CASSSGTYANYGYTF	TGTGCCAGCAGCTCCGGGACATACGCTAACTATGGCTACACCTTC
-	-	TRBV23-1	TRBJ2-7	CASSPRNRERNYEQYF	TGCGCCAGCAGTCCTCGCAACAGGGAAAGAAACTACGAGCAGTACTTC
-	-	TRBV5-5	TRBJ2-7	CASSLVGAEQYF	TGTGCCAGCAGCTTGGTAGGGGCCGAGCAGTACTTC
-	-	TRBV5-4	TRBJ2-1	CASNQRGGGGYNEQFF	TGTGCCAGCAACCAACGGGGTGGGGGCGGATACAATGAGCAGTTCTTC
-	-	TRBV19	TRBJ2-2	CASRGAGELFF	TGTGCCAGTAGAGGGGCCGGGGAGCTGTTTTTT
-	-	TRBV2	TRBJ2-6	CASSLRQAALSGANVLTF	TGTGCCAGCAGCTTGAGACAGGCCGCCCTCTCTGGGGCCAACGTCCTGACTTTC
-	-	TRBV5-1	TRBJ2-2	CASSLDPSLNTGELFF	TGCGCCAGCAGCTTGGATCCTAGCCTAAACACCGGGGAGCTGTTTTTT
TRBD2	once	TRBV24-1	TRBJ2-7	CATSDLARRLAGGLGYEQYF	TGTGCCACCAGTGATTTAGCGAGGAGACTAGCGGGGGGTCTTGGATACGAGCAGTACTTC
-	-	TRBV3-1/TRBV3-2	TRBJ2-1	CASSQEGQRNHEQFF	TGTGCCAGCAGCCAAGAAGGACAGCGGAATCATGAGCAGTTCTTC
TRBD1	-	TRBV7-2	TRBJ2-5	CASSSGQGILETQYF	TGTGCCAGCAGCTCGGGACAGGGGATATTGGAGACCCAGTACTTC
TRBD1	-	TRBV5-1	TRBJ1-6	CASSLEGQGDTLHF	TGCGCCAGCAGCTTGGAGGGACAGGGGGATACCCTCCACTTT
TRBD1	-	TRBV7-9	TRBJ1-2	CAYPGQALDGYTF	TGTGCCTACCCGGGACAGGCCTTAGATGGCTACACCTTC
TRBD1	-	TRBV2	TRBJ1-4	CASRGQDEKLFF	TGTGCCAGCAGGGGACAGGATGAAAAACTGTTTTTT
TRBD1	-	TRBV11-3	TRBJ2-7	CASSSRTGFEQYF	TGTGCCAGCAGCTCGAGGACAGGGTTCGAGCAGTACTTC
TRBD2	-	TRBV7-9	TRBJ2-7	CASSLGSGSSYEQYF	TGTGCCAGCAGCTTAGGTAGCGGGAGCTCCTACGAGCAGTACTTC
TRBD1	-	TRBV4-1	TRBJ1-1	CASSPDRGRNTEAFF	TGCGCCAGCAGCCCGGACAGGGGAAGGAACACTGAAGCTTTCTTT